Listed below are T cell receptor beta chains from one sample, sequenced in a study of blood T cells in healthy people across ages. One entry per CDR3 protein results from TCRdb running MiXCR on the 5' RACE reads. The table has about 640,000 distinct CDR3 sequences, roughly three fifths seen once. Sample: blood. These TCRs come from a man between 60 and 70 years old in good health. Both conserved end residues are part of each CDR3. D genes are given only for firm matches.

CDR3 length,D gene,V gene,CDR3 protein
12,.,TRBV10-3,CAISSQGPGYTF
15,TRBD2,TRBV6-6,CASSDPGLGTDTQYF
14,.,TRBV20-1,CSVSGRPVETIQFF
15,TRBD1,TRBV7-9,CASSLGNDRGKGYTF
15,TRBD1,TRBV27,CASSPTDRVVFGYTF
12,.,TRBV14,CASSQVRTEQFF
14,TRBD1,TRBV27,CASSPTGGMYEQYF
13,.,TRBV7-9,CASSVTQNYGYTF
11,.,TRBV28,CALKQGRGYTF
19,TRBD1,TRBV15,CATSRPLTGGPSGANVLTF
13,TRBD1,TRBV20-1,CSAPGTANSPLHF
15,TRBD1,TRBV7-8,CASSLVGTGGYGYTF
15,.,TRBV20-1,CNARDDDRYSYEQYF
12,.,TRBV20-1,CSARRLGYEQYF
16,TRBD1,TRBV20-1,CSARGLLGQTYNEQYF
12,TRBD1,TRBV20-1,CSASGQVARQYF
15,.,TRBV29-1,CSVARSPGVNTEAFF
15,TRBD2,TRBV6-5,CASSYGSGGGNEQYF
15,TRBD1,TRBV5-1,CASSFRTGLNTEAFF
20,TRBD1,TRBV20-1,CSAPGQGGAKGGTYNEKLFF
14,.,TRBV21-1,CTSNPGRSTDTQYF
13,.,TRBV6-2/TRBV6-3,CASKAPSTDTQYF
15,.,TRBV7-2,CASSSPTRAPDEQFF
16,TRBD2,TRBV10-2,CASSEWTSGEGNEQFF
15,.,TRBV11-2,CASSPQAGTDVKQYF
15,.,TRBV7-9,CASSLRRGSGDTQYF
13,.,TRBV28,CASSPQVMREQYF
19,TRBD2,TRBV6-1,CASSKPGTSGGNPWDEQFF
14,TRBD1,TRBV18,CASSPRQGIYEQYF
15,.,TRBV10-2,CASSEPGLTHNEQFF
17,TRBD2,TRBV24-1,CATSGPTSGGSTETQYF
15,.,TRBV5-1,CASSLAGGEPETQYF
13,.,TRBV10-3,CAIRPAADNEQFF
14,.,TRBV5-1,CASSPGLGTDTQYF
16,TRBD2,TRBV7-6,CASSPLAGGPYNEQYF
13,.,TRBV27,CASSARDGQTQYF
14,.,TRBV5-6,CASSFSGAEETQYF
13,TRBD1,TRBV6-6,CASTGQGFYGYTF
14,.,TRBV5-1,CASSIPNPQETQYF
18,.,TRBV27,CASRLKPAGAEINYGYTF